Described below is a single T cell receptor (beta chain) sequence and its context. Only in-frame clones appear in the TCRdb table, and some are missing; sequencing was by immunoSEQ multiplex PCR. The sample records roughly 300,000 clones, around 85% being singletons. Trimming cost V 1 base and J 6 bases; bases outside gene matches: 12. The CDR3 totals 16 residues. Germline CDR1 and CDR2: SGHVS and FNYEAQ. The data are from a study of blood T cell repertoires in COVID-19. About the study: Material from acute and convalescent COVID-19 was sourced from the United States, Italy and Spain. T cells, B-cell-depleted T cells, or PBMCs provided the cDNA or gDNA that served as material.

During active infection, Seattle patients enrolled and were then monitored through disease. This TCR came from a woman aged 30 to 39 with COVID-19, enrolled during active disease. V is TRBV7-6 and J is TRBJ2-7; 7 bases align to TRBD2. The specimen was peripheral blood. The CDR3 bases are TGTGCCAGCAGCTTAGTCCGAGCCAGCGGGGTTACCGAGCAGTACTTC. This codes for CASSLVRASGVTEQYF.